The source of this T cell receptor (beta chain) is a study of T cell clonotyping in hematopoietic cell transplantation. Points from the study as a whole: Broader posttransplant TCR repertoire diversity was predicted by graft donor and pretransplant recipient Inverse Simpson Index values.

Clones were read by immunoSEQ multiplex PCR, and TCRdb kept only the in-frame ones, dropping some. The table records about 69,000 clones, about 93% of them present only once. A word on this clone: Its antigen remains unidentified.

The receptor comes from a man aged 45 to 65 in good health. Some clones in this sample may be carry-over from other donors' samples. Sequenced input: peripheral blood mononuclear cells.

The chain's CDR3 is CASNQGNTGELFF. For the CDR3, the DNA is TGTGCCAGTAACCAGGGAAACACCGGGGAGCTGTTTTTT. V gene TRBV19 combines with J gene TRBJ2-2, with a weak D call TRBD1 (5 bases). The V end was cut by 7 bases, the J end by 2 bases, with 8 bases between. CDR1 is LNHDA, CDR2 SQIVND, per germline (reference sequence). The CDR3 runs to 13 residues.